What follows are 16 T cell receptor beta chains derived from one specimen sequenced in a study of type 1 regulatory T cells. Study-level points and caveats: Tr1 cells had a more restricted TCR repertoire than non-Tr1 cells.

One entry per CDR3 protein results from TCRdb running MiXCR on the reads. The table lists approximately 77,000 distinct CDR3 sequences, less than 25% of them singletons. Their antigens remain unidentified. The sequencing sample was made of cultured type 1 regulatory T (Tr1) cells, either the whole culture or a sorted fraction (not recorded which). The receptors here all came from a human donor in good health.

This clonotype was seen only a few times. The CDR3 loop is CASSQDVRNSPLHF. The CDR3, as DNA: TGTGCCAGCAGCCAAGATGTGAGGAATTCACCCCTCCACTTT. This sequence joins TRBV14 and TRBJ1-6; D unresolved. The CDR3 contains 14 residues. Germline V gene data show CDR1 as SGHDN and CDR2 as FVKESK. The V and J ends lost 0 bases and 7 bases respectively, with 7 bases between them.

This clonotype has a count of ten or more. The chain uses TRBV7-6 and TRBJ2-7; weak D call: TRBD2 (6 bases). The germline CDR1 and CDR2 sequences are SGHVS and FNYEAQ. This CDR3 is built from 15 residues. The V end was cut by 1 base, the J end by 4 bases, with 14 bases between. The CDR3 protein is CASSLGGGTPYEQYF. CDR3 coding DNA: TGTGCCAGCAGCTTAGGGGGTGGGACTCCTTACGAGCAGTACTTC.

This clonotype occurred once. The chain employs TRBV5-1 and TRBJ1-6; tentative D call: TRBD1 (5 bases). The CDR3 is 15 residues long. The germline CDR1 and CDR2 sequences are SGHRS and YFSETQ. Trimming took 3 bases from V and 9 from J, leaving 16 bases between them. The CDR3 loop reads CASSSAAGTVSPLHF. CDR3 DNA sequence: TGCGCCAGCAGCTCCGCCGCAGGGACTGTTTCACCCCTCCACTTT. Together with reference TRBV5-1 and TRBJ1-6, the CDR3 gives the full variable domain: KAGVTQTPRYLIKTRGQQVTLSCSPISGHRSVSWYQQTPGQGLQFLFEYFSETQRNKGNFPGRFSGRQFSNSRSEMNVSTLELGDSALYLCASSSAAGTVSPLHFGNGTRLTVT.

This clonotype was detected only a few times. The chain uses TRBV28 and TRBJ2-7; no definite D call. V was trimmed by 6 bases and J by 3 bases, leaving 12 bases between them. Per the germline V gene, CDR1 is MDHEN and CDR2 is SYDVKM. CDR3 length: 13 amino acids. The CDR3 DNA follows: TGTGCCAGCAGAAGGACGAGAGGCTACGAGCAGTACTTC. Translation: CASRRTRGYEQYF.

This clonotype has only a few counts. The V and J genes are TRBV7-9 and TRBJ2-2; D is uncertain. CDR1 SEHNR and CDR2 FQNEAQ come from the germline V gene (reference sequence). Trimming pared 0 bases from V and 6 bases from J, leaving 2 bases between. This CDR3 has 12 amino acids. CDR3 DNA: TGTGCCAGCAGCTTAGCCGCCGGGGAGCTGTTTTTT. This encodes CASSLAAGELFF.

J is TRBJ2-7 and V is TRBV2; 8 nucleotides line up with TRBD1. After removal of 2 bases from V and 5 bases from J, the junction contained 5 bases not matched to a gene. Germline V gene sequence: CDR1 SNHLY, CDR2 FYNNEI. The CDR3 consists of 14 residues. The CDR3 DNA sequence: TGTGCCAGCAGTGAACGGACAGGGAGGCACGAGCAGTACTTC. It encodes CASSERTGRHEQYF.

The J gene is TRBJ1-4, the V gene TRBV20-1, with D possibly being TRBD1 (5 bases). The CDR3 is 16 residues long. V dropped 0 bases and J dropped 0 bases, with 11 bases sitting between them. CDR1 is DFQATT, CDR2 SNEGSKA, per germline (reference sequence). The CDR3 DNA reads TGCAGTGCTAGAGATCGCCCGGGGGCAACTAATGAAAAACTGTTTTTT. It encodes CSARDRPGATNEKLFF.

There are a few counts of this clonotype. The rearrangement joins TRBV30 to TRBJ2-2, with 12 bases matching TRBD2. The length of the CDR3 is 14 residues. V shed 1 base and J 7 bases; nucleotides not matched to a gene: 1. Germline V gives CDR1 GTSNPN, CDR2 SVGIG (reference sequence). CDR3 protein: CAWSGLAGVGELFF. CDR3 DNA: TGTGCCTGGAGTGGACTAGCGGGAGTCGGGGAGCTGTTTTTT.

This chain's CDR3 is CASSQSPGGGEQFF. The CDR3 region has the DNA TGCGCCAGCAGCCAATCCCCAGGGGGCGGGGAGCAGTTCTTC. The chain combines TRBV4-3 with TRBJ2-1; 8 bases match TRBD1. There are 14 residues in the CDR3. Germline assignment: CDR1 LGHNA and CDR2 YSLEER. Trimming cost V 2 bases and J 10 bases; bases outside gene matches: 7.

V is TRBV6-6 and J is TRBJ2-7; D might be TRBD1 (6 bases). The germline gives CDR1 MNHNY, CDR2 SVGAGI (reference sequence). This CDR3 contains 15 residues. Trimming removed 6 bases at V and 1 base at J, with 16 bases between. CDR3 sequence (DNA): TGTGCCAGCAGCCCCTTGACAGGATATTCCTACGAGCAGTACTTC. Translation gives CASSPLTGYSYEQYF.

The chain has TRBV20-1 and TRBJ1-1; TRBD1 is a possible D gene (6 bases). The germline gives CDR1 DFQATT, CDR2 SNEGSKA (reference sequence). This CDR3 has 12 amino acids. The DNA of the CDR3 is TGCAGGGAGGGGGGGCATACCACTGAAGCTTTCTTT. This codes for CREGGHTTEAFF.

The J gene is TRBJ2-7, the V gene TRBV13, with a weak D call TRBD2 (5 bases). V was pared by 0 bases and J by 6 bases, with 6 bases between. The germline gives CDR1 PRHDT, CDR2 FYEKMQ (reference sequence). CDR3 length equals 12 residues. The CDR3 protein is CASSLGEAEQYF. The CDR3 DNA reads as TGTGCCAGCAGCTTAGGGGAGGCCGAGCAGTACTTC. The complete variable domain, with remaining parts taken from reference TRBV13 and TRBJ2-7, reads AAGVIQSPRHLIKEKRETATLKCYPIPRHDTVYWYQQGPGQDPQFLISFYEKMQSDKGSIPDRFSAQQFSDYHSELNMSSLELGDSALYFCASSLGEAEQYFGPGTRLTVT.

This clonotype was seen ten or more times. This chain joins TRBV20-1 and TRBJ2-7; D is ambiguous. The V gene's germline CDR1 is DFQATT and CDR2 SNEGSKA (reference sequence). This CDR3 is 13 amino acids long. In DNA form, the CDR3 reads TGCGGCCTTGGTGGCGGACCGGGCTACGAGCAGTACTTC. The encoded protein is CGLGGGPGYEQYF.

This clonotype was detected many times. This chain uses TRBV7-8 with TRBJ2-7; no clear D gene. V was trimmed by 1 base and J by 1 base, leaving 11 bases between them. The CDR3 loop spans 15 amino acids. Germline CDR1 SGHVS, CDR2 FQNEAQ. CDR3 bases: TGTGCCAGCAGCTTAGGCCACGGGCCATCCTACGAGCAGTACTTC. Protein sequence: CASSLGHGPSYEQYF.

This clonotype was found a few times. V and J are TRBV6-2 or TRBV6-3 and TRBJ2-1; tentatively, D is TRBD2 (5 bases). CDR3 length: 17 amino acids. Trimming removed 4 bases from V and 4 bases from J, with 20 bases in between. Germline V lookup: CDR1 MNHEY, CDR2 SVGEGT. The CDR3 sequence: CASSSRLLALLYNEQFF. CDR3 nucleotides: TGTGCCAGCAGTTCGAGACTGCTAGCCCTACTTTACAATGAGCAGTTCTTC.

The V call is TRBV5-1, the J call TRBJ2-3; tentative D call: TRBD2 (5 bases). Germline CDR1 and CDR2: SGHRS and YFSETQ. The germline V and J ends were trimmed by 0 bases and 1 base, with 12 bases remaining between them. The CDR3 has 16 residues. The CDR3 nucleotides read TGCGCCAGCAGCTTGGACGGGATTTCTGGCACAGATACGCAGTATTTT. The encoded protein is CASSLDGISGTDTQYF.